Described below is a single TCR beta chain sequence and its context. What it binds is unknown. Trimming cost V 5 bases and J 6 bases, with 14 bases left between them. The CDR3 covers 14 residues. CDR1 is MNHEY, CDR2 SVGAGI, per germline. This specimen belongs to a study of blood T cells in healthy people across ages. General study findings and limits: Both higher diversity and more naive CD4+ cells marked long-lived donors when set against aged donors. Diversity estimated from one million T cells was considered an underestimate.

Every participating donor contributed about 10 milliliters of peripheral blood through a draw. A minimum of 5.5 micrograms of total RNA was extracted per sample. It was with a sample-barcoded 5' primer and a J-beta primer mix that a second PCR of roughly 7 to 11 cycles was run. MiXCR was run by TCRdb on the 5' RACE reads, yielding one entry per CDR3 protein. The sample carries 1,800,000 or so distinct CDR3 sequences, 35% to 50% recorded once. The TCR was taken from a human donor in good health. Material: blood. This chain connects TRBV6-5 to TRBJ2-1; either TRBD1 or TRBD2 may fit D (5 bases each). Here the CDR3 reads CASSLGRDGNEQFF. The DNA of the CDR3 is TGTGCCAGCAGTCTGGGACGGGATGGCAATGAGCAGTTCTTC.